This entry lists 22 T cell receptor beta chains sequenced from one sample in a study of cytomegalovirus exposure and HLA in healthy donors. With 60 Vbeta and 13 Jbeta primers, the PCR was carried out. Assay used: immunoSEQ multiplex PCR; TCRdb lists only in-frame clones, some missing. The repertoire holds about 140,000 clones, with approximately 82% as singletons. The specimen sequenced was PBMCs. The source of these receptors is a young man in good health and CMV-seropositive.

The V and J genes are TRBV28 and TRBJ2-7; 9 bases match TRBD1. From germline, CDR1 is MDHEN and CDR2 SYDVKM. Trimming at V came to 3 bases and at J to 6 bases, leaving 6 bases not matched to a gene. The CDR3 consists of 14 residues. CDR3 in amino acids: CASSFEQGAVEQYF. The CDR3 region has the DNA TGTGCCAGCAGTTTTGAACAGGGGGCTGTCGAGCAGTACTTC.

The CDR3 region is CASSETSADTQYF. Here the CDR3 DNA reads TGTGCCAGCAGCGAAACTAGCGCAGATACGCAGTATTTT. The gene calls are TRBV9 and TRBJ2-3, with 7 bases that match TRBD2. The trim removed 3 bases at V and 4 bases at J, leaving 2 bases unmatched. CDR1 SGDLS and CDR2 YYNGEE come from the germline V gene. This CDR3 is built from 13 residues.

The CDR3 is CASSEPGRRAFF. The CDR3 DNA sequence: TGTGCCAGCAGTGAACCAGGGCGCCGGGCTTTCTTT. The rearrangement uses TRBV6-1 and TRBJ1-1, with D possibly matching TRBD1 (5 bases). Trimming took off 2 bases at V and 11 bases at J, with 12 bases between the two ends. The CDR3 spans 12 residues. Germline values: CDR1 MNHNS, CDR2 SASEGT.

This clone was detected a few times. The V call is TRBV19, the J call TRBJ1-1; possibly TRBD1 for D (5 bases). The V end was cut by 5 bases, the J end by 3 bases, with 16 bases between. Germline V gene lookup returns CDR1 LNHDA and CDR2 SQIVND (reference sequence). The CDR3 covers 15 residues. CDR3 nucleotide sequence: TGTGCCAGTAGTCCGCCTCAGGGTCGGTACACTGAAGCTTTCTTT. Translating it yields CASSPPQGRYTEAFF.

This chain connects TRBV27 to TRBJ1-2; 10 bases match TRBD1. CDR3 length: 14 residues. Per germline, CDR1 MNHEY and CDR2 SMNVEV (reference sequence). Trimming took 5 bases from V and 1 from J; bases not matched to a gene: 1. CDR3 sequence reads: CASSRDRGNYGYTF. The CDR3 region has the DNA TGTGCCAGCAGTCGGGACAGGGGTAACTATGGCTACACCTTC.

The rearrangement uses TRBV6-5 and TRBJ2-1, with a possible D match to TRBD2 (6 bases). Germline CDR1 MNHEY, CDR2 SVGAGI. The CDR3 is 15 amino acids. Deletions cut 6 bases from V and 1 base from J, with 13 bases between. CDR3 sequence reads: CASSFSGGSYNEQFF. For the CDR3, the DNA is TGTGCCAGCAGCTTTAGCGGAGGATCCTACAATGAGCAGTTCTTC.

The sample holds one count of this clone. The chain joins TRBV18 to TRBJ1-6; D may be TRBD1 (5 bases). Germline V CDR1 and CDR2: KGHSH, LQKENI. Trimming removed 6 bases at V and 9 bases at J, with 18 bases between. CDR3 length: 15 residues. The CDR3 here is CASSPTRDFSSPLHF. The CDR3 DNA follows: TGTGCCAGCTCTCCAACCAGGGACTTCAGTTCACCCCTCCACTTT.

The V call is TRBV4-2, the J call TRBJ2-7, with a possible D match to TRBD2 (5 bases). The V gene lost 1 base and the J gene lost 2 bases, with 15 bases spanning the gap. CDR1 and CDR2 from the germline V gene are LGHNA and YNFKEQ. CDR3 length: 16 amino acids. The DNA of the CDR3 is TGTGCCAGCAGCCAAGGAAGGCGGGCGAATACCTACGAGCAGTACTTC. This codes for CASSQGRRANTYEQYF.

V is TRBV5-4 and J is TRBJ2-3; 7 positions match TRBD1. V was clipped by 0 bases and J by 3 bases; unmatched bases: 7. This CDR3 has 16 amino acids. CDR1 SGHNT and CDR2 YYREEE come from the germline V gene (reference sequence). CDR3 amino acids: CASSLAGTEKTDTQYF. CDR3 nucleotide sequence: TGTGCCAGCAGCTTGGCCGGGACAGAAAAAACAGATACGCAGTATTTT.

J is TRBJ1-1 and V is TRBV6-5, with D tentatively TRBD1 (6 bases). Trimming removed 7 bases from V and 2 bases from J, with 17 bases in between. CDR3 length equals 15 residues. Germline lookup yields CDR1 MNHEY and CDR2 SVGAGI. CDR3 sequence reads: CASNPMGAVNTEAFF. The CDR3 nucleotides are TGTGCCAGCAACCCGATGGGGGCCGTAAACACTGAAGCTTTCTTT.

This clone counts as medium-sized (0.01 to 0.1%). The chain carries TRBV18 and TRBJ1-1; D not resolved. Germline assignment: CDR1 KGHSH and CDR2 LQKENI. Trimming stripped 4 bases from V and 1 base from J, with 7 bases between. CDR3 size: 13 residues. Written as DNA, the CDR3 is TGTGCCAGCTCACGAGAAGAGAACACTGAAGCTTTCTTT. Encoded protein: CASSREENTEAFF.

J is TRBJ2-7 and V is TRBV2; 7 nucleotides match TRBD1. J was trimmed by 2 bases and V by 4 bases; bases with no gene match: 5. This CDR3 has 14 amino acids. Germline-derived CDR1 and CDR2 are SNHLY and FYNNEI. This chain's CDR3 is CASSVQGSTYEQYF. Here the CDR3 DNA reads TGTGCCAGCAGTGTACAGGGGTCTACCTACGAGCAGTACTTC.

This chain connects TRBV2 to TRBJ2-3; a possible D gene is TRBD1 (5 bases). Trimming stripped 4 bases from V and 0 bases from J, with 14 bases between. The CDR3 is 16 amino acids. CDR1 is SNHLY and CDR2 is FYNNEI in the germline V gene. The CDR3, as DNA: TGTGCCAGCAGTGGTCGGACATTCATTAGCACAGATACGCAGTATTTT. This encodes CASSGRTFISTDTQYF. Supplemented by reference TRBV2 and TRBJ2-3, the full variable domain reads EPEVTQTPSHQVTQMGQEVILRCVPISNHLYFYWYRQILGQKVEFLVSFYNNEISEKSEIFDDQFSVERPDGSNFTLKIRSTKLEDSAMYFCASSGRTFISTDTQYFGPGTRLTVL.

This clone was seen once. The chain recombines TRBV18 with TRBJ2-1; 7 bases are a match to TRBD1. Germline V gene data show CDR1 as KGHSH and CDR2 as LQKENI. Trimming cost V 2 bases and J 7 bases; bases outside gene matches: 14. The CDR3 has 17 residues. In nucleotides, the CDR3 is TGTGCCAGCTCACCATCCGACAGGGAGTTTCTCAGAAATGAGCAGTTCTTC. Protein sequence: CASSPSDREFLRNEQFF.

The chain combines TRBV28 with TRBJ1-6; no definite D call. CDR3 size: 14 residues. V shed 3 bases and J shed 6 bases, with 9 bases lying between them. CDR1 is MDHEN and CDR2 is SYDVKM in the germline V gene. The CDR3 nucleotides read TGTGCCAGCAGTTTGAGGTCGATTAATTCACCCCTCCACTTT. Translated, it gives CASSLRSINSPLHF.

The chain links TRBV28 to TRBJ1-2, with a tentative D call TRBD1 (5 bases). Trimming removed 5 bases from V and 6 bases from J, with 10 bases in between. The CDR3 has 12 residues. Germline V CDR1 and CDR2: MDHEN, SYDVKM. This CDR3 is CASSRGDDGYTF. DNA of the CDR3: TGTGCCAGCAGTCGGGGGGACGATGGCTACACCTTC.

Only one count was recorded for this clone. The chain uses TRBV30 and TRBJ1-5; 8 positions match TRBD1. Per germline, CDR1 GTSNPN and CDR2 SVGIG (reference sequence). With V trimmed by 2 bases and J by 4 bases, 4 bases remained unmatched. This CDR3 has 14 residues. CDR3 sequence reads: CAWSPGQGNQPQHF. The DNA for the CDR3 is TGTGCCTGGAGTCCCGGACAGGGTAATCAGCCCCAGCATTTT.

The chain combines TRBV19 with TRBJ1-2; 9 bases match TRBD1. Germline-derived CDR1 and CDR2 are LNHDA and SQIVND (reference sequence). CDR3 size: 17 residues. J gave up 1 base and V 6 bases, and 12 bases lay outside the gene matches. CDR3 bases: TGTGCCAGTAGATCCACCCGGGGGGGACAGGGTAACTATGGCTACACCTTC. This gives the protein CASRSTRGGQGNYGYTF.

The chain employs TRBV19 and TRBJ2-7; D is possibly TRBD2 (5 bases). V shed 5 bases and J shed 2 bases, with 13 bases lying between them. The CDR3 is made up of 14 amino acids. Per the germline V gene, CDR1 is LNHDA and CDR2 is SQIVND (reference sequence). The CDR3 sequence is CASSFSGRTYEQYF. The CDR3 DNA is TGTGCCAGTAGTTTCAGCGGCAGGACCTACGAGCAGTACTTC.

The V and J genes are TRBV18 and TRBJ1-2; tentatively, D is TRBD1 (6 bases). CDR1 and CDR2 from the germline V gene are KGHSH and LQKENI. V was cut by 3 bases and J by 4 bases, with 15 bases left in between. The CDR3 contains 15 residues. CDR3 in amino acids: CASSPSGTKFYGYTF. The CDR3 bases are TGTGCCAGCTCACCCTCCGGGACAAAATTCTATGGCTACACCTTC.

DNA of the CDR3: TGTGCCAGCAGCTCTCTTGGGGGGGGTGGCTACACCTTC. Protein sequence: CASSSLGGGGYTF. The chain links TRBV7-9 to TRBJ1-2; possibly TRBD1 for D (5 bases). Germline CDR1 reads SEHNR; CDR2 reads FQNEAQ (reference sequence). This CDR3 is 13 amino acids long. Trimming shortened V by 4 bases and J by 7 bases, and 13 bases separated the two germline ends.

CDR3 in DNA: TGTGCCAGCATCCCCAGACAGCCTAATGAAAAACTGTTTTTT. Its protein is CASIPRQPNEKLFF. V is TRBV5-8 and J is TRBJ1-4; maybe TRBD1 (5 bases). V was cut by 6 bases and J by 3 bases, with 12 bases left in between. The CDR3 runs to 14 residues. Per germline, CDR1 SGHTS and CDR2 YDEGEE. The variable domain in full, completed from reference TRBV5-8 and TRBJ1-4, reads EAGVTQSPTHLIKTRGQQATLRCSPISGHTSVYWYQQALGLGLQFLLWYDEGEERNRGNFPPRFSGRQFPNYSSELNVNALELEDSALYLCASIPRQPNEKLFFGSGTQLSVL.